Sequencing of this T cell receptor (beta chain) was carried out in a study of blood T cell repertoires in COVID-19. Study-wide background: Sites in the United States, Italy and Spain provided acute and convalescent COVID-19 samples.

V gave up 5 bases and J gave up 0 bases, with 14 bases separating them. The CDR3 covers 15 residues. The germline V gene has CDR1 MDHEN and CDR2 SYDVKM. This table comes from immunoSEQ multiplex PCR, and its TCRdb copy is limited to in-frame clones, with some not included. Among hundreds of thousands of clones, 85% to 90% were seen once, and the ten largest hold roughly 1.1%. The sequenced sample consisted of PBMCs or T cells enriched from blood (not recorded which). V gene TRBV28 combines with J gene TRBJ2-7; D possibly corresponds to TRBD2 (6 bases). This TCR came from a man aged 30 to 45 who had recovered from COVID-19. CDR3 coding DNA: TGTGCCAGCAGTATGGAGGACGGGAGCTCCTACGAGCAGTACTTC. Protein sequence: CASSMEDGSSYEQYF.